This TCR beta chain comes out of a study of T-cell memory formation after mild COVID-19. CDR3 size: 13 residues. Germline V gives CDR1 KGHSH, CDR2 LQKENI. J lost 3 bases, V lost 8 bases, and 4 bases had no gene match. One entry per CDR3 protein, called by TCRdb with MiXCR from the 5' RACE reads. The sample has roughly 240,000 distinct CDR3 sequences, about 16% seen once. Specimen: PBMCs or a T cell subset sorted from them (not recorded which). V gene TRBV18 combines with J gene TRBJ1-2; 9 bases fit TRBD1. The receptor comes from a man between 18 and 35 years old who had mild COVID-19 (a few samples of this study predate the infection). Cell type and time point are not known. The chain's CDR3 is CASTRDRDYGYTF. CDR3 nucleotide sequence: TGTGCCAGCACGAGGGACAGGGACTATGGCTACACCTTC.